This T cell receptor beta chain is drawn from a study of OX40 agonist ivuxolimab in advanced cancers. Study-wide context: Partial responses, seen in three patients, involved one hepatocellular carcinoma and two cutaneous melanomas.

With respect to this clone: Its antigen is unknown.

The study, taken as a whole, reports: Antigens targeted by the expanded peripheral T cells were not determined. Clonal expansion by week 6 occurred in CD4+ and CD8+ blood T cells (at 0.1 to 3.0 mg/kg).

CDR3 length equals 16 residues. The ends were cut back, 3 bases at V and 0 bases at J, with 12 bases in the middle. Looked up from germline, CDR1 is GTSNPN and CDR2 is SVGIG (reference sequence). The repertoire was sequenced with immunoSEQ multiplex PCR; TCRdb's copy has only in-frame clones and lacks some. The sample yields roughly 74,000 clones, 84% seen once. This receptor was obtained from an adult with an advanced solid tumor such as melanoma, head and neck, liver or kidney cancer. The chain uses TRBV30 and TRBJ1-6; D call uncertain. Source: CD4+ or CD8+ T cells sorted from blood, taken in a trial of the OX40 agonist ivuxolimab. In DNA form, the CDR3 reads TGTGCCTGGAGGGAGTCAAAAAGCTCCTATAATTCACCCCTCCACTTT. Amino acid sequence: CAWRESKSSYNSPLHF. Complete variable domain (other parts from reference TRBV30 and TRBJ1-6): SQTIHQWPATLVQPVGSPLSLECTVEGTSNPNLYWYRQAAGRGLQLLFYSVGIGQISSEVPQNLSASRPQDRQFILSSKKLLLSDSGFYLCAWRESKSSYNSPLHFGNGTRLTVT.